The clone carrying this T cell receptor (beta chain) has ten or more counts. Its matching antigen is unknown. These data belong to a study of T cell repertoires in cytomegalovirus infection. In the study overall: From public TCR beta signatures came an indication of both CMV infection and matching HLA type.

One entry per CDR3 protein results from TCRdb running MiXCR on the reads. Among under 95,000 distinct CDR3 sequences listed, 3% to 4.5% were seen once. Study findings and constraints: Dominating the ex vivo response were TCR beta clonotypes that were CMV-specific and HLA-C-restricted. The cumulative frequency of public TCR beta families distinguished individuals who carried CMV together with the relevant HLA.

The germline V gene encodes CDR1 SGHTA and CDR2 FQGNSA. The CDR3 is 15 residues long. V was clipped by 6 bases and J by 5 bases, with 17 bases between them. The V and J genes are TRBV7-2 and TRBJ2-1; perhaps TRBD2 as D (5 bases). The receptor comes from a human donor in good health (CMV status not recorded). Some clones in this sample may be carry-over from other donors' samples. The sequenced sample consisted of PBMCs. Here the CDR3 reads CASSRSGPIDNEQFF. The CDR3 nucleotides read TGTGCCAGCAGTCGGAGCGGCCCTATAGACAATGAGCAGTTCTTC.